The 15 T cell receptor beta chains below were found in one sample sequenced in a study of metastatic and nonmetastatic thyroid tumors. Using MiXCR, TCRdb reanalyzed the PCR reads. The data show 34,000 or so clones, about 20% seen once. No patient received treatment before thyroid surgery. Material for sequencing was blood. All receptors derive from a female donor with papillary thyroid cancer or a benign thyroid nodule (not recorded which). Some clones in this sample may be carry-over from other donors' samples.

By its share, this clone is medium-sized. J is TRBJ1-6 and V is TRBV11-3; D not certain. The CDR3 totals 14 residues. CDR1 is SGHNT, CDR2 YENEEA, per germline. Trimming took 5 bases from V and 8 from J, leaving 13 bases between them. In DNA, the CDR3 is TGTGCCAGCAGCCGGGGTTTATCGGATTCACCCCTCCACTTT. Protein: CASSRGLSDSPLHF.

On this clone itself: A read error may explain this, as a much larger clone is one base away. The chain is built from TRBV7-3 and TRBJ2-1; D perhaps matches TRBD1 (6 bases). Per germline, CDR1 SGHTA and CDR2 FQGTGA. The CDR3 extends over 16 amino acids. CDR3 region: CASRLKWAGVYNEQFF. CDR3 DNA sequence: TGTGCCAGCCGCTTAAAGTGGGCAGGGGTCTACAATGAGCAGTTCTTC.

This clone was recorded at least ten times. This rearrangement joins TRBV20-1 to TRBJ2-3; TRBD1 matches 10 bases. The CDR3 consists of 15 residues. Trimming cost V 1 base and J 7 bases; bases outside gene matches: 8. The V gene's germline CDR1 is DFQATT and CDR2 SNEGSKA (reference sequence). CDR3 coding DNA: TGCAGTGCTAGAGGTCGGGGACAGGGGTGGAATACGCAGTATTTT. The encoded protein is CSARGRGQGWNTQYF.

This clone was seen at least ten times. The chain carries TRBV9 and TRBJ2-7; tentatively, D is TRBD2 (6 bases). Germline V gene lookup returns CDR1 SGDLS and CDR2 YYNGEE. The CDR3 extends over 15 amino acids. Trimming shortened V by 0 bases and J by 2 bases, and 12 bases separated the two germline ends. The chain's CDR3 is CASSVDGGGTYEQYF. CDR3 nucleotide sequence: TGTGCCAGCAGCGTAGACGGGGGTGGTACCTACGAGCAGTACTTC.

This clone was counted once. Relative to the germline gene, one junction end is altered; a read error may explain this. V gene TRBV6-4 combines with J gene TRBJ2-1; no reliable D call. The germline gives CDR1 MRHNA, CDR2 SNTAGT. The CDR3 is 15 amino acids. The CDR3 region is CASSDSSVGSNEQCF. CDR3 DNA sequence: TGTGCCAGCAGTGACTCCTCGGTGGGTTCAAATGAGCAGTGCTTC.

This clone counts as medium-sized (0.01 to 0.1%). V usage is TRBV15 and J usage is TRBJ2-2; D call uncertain. The germline V gene has CDR1 LNHNV and CDR2 YYDKDF (reference sequence). The CDR3 length is 11 residues. Trimming took off 3 bases at V and 8 bases at J, with 4 bases between the two ends. The CDR3 protein is CATSRGGELFF. DNA for the CDR3: TGTGCCACCAGCAGGGGGGGGGAGCTGTTTTTT.

This clone was picked up many times. The J gene is TRBJ1-2, the V gene TRBV6-1, with 10 bases identical to TRBD1. The V gene's germline CDR1 is MNHNS and CDR2 SASEGT. The CDR3 covers 16 residues. Trimming at V came to 2 bases and at J to 0 bases, leaving 3 bases not matched to a gene. CDR3 in DNA: TGTGCCAGCAGTGAACCGGGACAGGGGCCTAACTATGGCTACACCTTC. It codes for CASSEPGQGPNYGYTF.

This clone was recorded a few times. Relative to the germline gene, one junction end is altered; a read error may explain this. This chain joins TRBV6-5 and TRBJ2-7; possibly TRBD1 or TRBD2 for D (5 bases each). This CDR3 has 13 amino acids. Looked up from germline, CDR1 is MNHEY and CDR2 is SVGAGI. CDR3 nucleotide sequence: TGCGCCAGCAGTTCCCCCTCAGGGAGCGAGCAGTACTTC. As protein: CASSSPSGSEQYF.

This clone was seen at least ten times. This chain connects TRBV27 to TRBJ2-5, with 9 bases fitting TRBD1. CDR1 is MNHEY and CDR2 is SMNVEV in the germline V gene (reference sequence). With 0 bases clipped from V and 5 bases from J, the junction kept 4 bases outside the gene matches. There are 15 residues in the CDR3. The CDR3 DNA sequence: TGTGCCAGCAGTTTATCACAGGGGGCTTGGGAGACCCAGTACTTC. Its translation is CASSLSQGAWETQYF.

This rearrangement joins TRBV24-1 to TRBJ2-1, with 16 bases lining up with TRBD2. V was pared by 2 bases and J by 12 bases, with 6 bases of the junction left unmatched. This CDR3 is 16 amino acids long. Germline CDR1 reads KGHDR; CDR2 reads SFDVKD. CDR3 amino acids: CATSDSGTSGRAVQFF. In DNA, the CDR3 is TGTGCCACCAGTGATTCCGGGACTAGCGGGAGGGCCGTGCAGTTCTTC.

V usage is TRBV6-1 and J usage is TRBJ1-2, with a possible D match to TRBD1 (5 bases). Germline V gene lookup returns CDR1 MNHNS and CDR2 SASEGT. The ends were cut back, 7 bases at V and 8 bases at J, with 20 bases in the middle. The CDR3 sequence is 14 residues long. CDR3 loop: CASNPGMGVGGYTF. CDR3 DNA sequence: TGTGCCAGCAACCCCGGAATGGGGGTGGGCGGCTACACCTTC.

This clone was recorded many times. The V gene is TRBV19, the J gene TRBJ2-7, with a weak D call TRBD1 (6 bases). Per germline, CDR1 LNHDA and CDR2 SQIVND (reference sequence). The CDR3 is 13 amino acids. The V and J ends lost 5 bases and 5 bases respectively, with 13 bases between them. The CDR3 sequence is CASSADSGHEQYF. The CDR3 coding sequence is TGTGCCAGTAGTGCGGACAGCGGCCACGAGCAGTACTTC.

In this sample, this clone turned up a few times. One end of the junction varies from germline; a read error may be responsible. This chain uses TRBV6-1 with TRBJ2-6; TRBD2 might be the D (5 bases). The CDR3 sequence is 13 residues long. Germline CDR1 MNHNS, CDR2 SASEGT. DNA for the CDR3: TGTGCCAGCAGTGAAAAGGATCGGACGCTACTAGTTTTC. It yields the protein CASSEKDRTLLVF.

This clone has at least ten counts. Here the CDR3 DNA reads TGTGCCATGGGCGGACGGATGAACACTGAAGCTTTCTTT. Amino acids: CAMGGRMNTEAFF. The chain is built from TRBV10-3 and TRBJ1-1; no firm D call. CDR1 ENHRY and CDR2 SYGVKD come from the germline V gene. V was clipped by 9 bases and J by 0 bases, with 11 bases between them. The CDR3 has 13 residues.

In its sample, this clone was seen a few times. The V and J genes are TRBV6-5 and TRBJ2-7; 12 bases agree with TRBD2. The ends lost 4 bases at V and 3 bases at J; junction bases unmatched: 7. Germline V lookup: CDR1 MNHEY, CDR2 SVGAGI. The length of the CDR3 is 16 residues. CDR3 nucleotides: TGTGCCAGCAGTTCCCCAGGACTAGCGGGATTCTACGAGCAGTACTTC. Translating it yields CASSSPGLAGFYEQYF.